Each of the 12 T cell receptor beta chains below was sequenced from the same sample in a study of T cell clonality in common variable immunodeficiency. Produced via immunoSEQ multiplex PCR; TCRdb's table is partial and in-frame only. The sample holds fewer than 75,000 clones, and no clone turns up only once. Sequencing input: peripheral blood mononuclear cells. These TCRs come from a person between 18 and 75 years old in good health.

This clone appeared many times. The CDR3 goes on 3 residues after the read ends, and that part is filled in from the germline J gene. The V gene is TRBV2, the J gene TRBJ2-7; 13 nucleotides agree with TRBD2. The V gene end was trimmed by 3 bases and the J gene end by 0 bases; junction bases not matched to a gene: 2. The CDR3 covers 16 residues. The germline CDR1 and CDR2 sequences are SNHLY and FYNNEI. The CDR3 bases that were read are TGTGCCAGCAGTGACTGGACTAGCGGGAGCTCCTACGAG. It specifies CASSDWTSGSSYE. The CDR3 in its entirety is CASSDWTSGSSYEQYF.

There are a few counts of this clone. Its ends do not fully match the called genes, so a read error is possible. Read sequence stops 3 residues before the CDR3 end, and the germline J gene provides the missing end. This chain connects TRBV7-9 to TRBJ1-1, with TRBD1 as a possible D gene (5 bases). Germline CDR1 reads SEHNR; CDR2 reads FQNEAQ (reference sequence). The CDR3 spans 12 residues. CDR3 protein: CSSSLVGPEAFF. The part of the CDR3 DNA that was read is TGTTCCAGCAGCTTAGTGGGGCCTGAA.

This clone was detected many times. The CDR3 end is not reached by the read, which stops 3 residues before it; the germline J gene fills it in. The V and J genes are TRBV20-1 and TRBJ1-5; D is unclear. CDR3 length equals 14 residues. Between the trimmed V and J ends, which lost 4 bases and 2 bases, there was a span of 12 bases. Germline V CDR1 and CDR2: DFQATT, SNEGSKA (reference sequence). The CDR3 bases that were read are TGCAGTGCTAAGTGGCCAGGCCGCAATCAGCCC. Protein sequence: CSAKWPGRNQP. The complete CDR3 protein is CSAKWPGRNQPQHF.

This clone was observed many times. The read terminates 3 residues ahead of where the CDR3 ends, so the germline J gene completes it. The chain uses TRBV2 and TRBJ2-3; D perhaps matches TRBD2 (5 bases). Germline-derived CDR1 and CDR2 are SNHLY and FYNNEI. This CDR3 comprises 12 residues. V dropped 8 bases and J dropped 2 bases, with 8 bases sitting between them. The sequenced part of the CDR3 DNA is TGTGCCAGCGAGCGGTACACAGATACG. It translates to CASERYTDT. The whole CDR3 reads CASERYTDTQYF.

This clone was observed many times. Read sequence stops 3 residues before the CDR3 end, and the germline J gene provides the missing end. The chain combines TRBV24-1 with TRBJ2-3; 8 bases align to TRBD1. The CDR3 totals 13 residues. Germline CDR1 reads KGHDR; CDR2 reads SFDVKD. The part of the CDR3 DNA that was read is TGTGCCACCAGTGACACGGACAGGGAGGCG. It specifies CATSDTDREA. The entire CDR3 protein reads CATSDTDREAQYF.

This clone was observed at least ten times. The read finishes 3 residues shy of the CDR3 end, and the germline J gene is used to complete it. The J gene is TRBJ1-2, the V gene TRBV7-9; D is uncertain. The CDR3 covers 15 residues. Germline CDR1 SEHNR, CDR2 FQNEAQ (reference sequence). Trimming shortened V by 5 bases and J by 0 bases, and 13 bases separated the two germline ends. The sequenced part of the CDR3 DNA is TGTGCCAGCAGCCCTAGTCAGAATACTAACTATGGC. It specifies CASSPSQNTNYG. The CDR3 reads in full as CASSPSQNTNYGYTF.

The table lists this clone with many counts. The read stops 3 residues short of the end of the CDR3; the missing end is completed from the germline J gene. The J gene is TRBJ2-7, the V gene TRBV5-6; the D gene is possibly TRBD1 (5 bases). Trimming removed 2 bases from V and 2 bases from J, with 14 bases in between. There are 15 residues in the CDR3. Germline V gene sequence: CDR1 SGHDT, CDR2 YYEEEE. Incomplete CDR3 DNA: TGTGCCAGCAGCTTATCTGGACACGGCCCCTACGAG. Its translation is CASSLSGHGPYE. The full CDR3 protein is CASSLSGHGPYEQYF. The entire variable domain, with the rest obtained from reference TRBV5-6 and TRBJ2-7, is as follows: DAGVTQSPTHLIKTRGQQVTLRCSPKSGHDTVSWYQQALGQGPQFIFQYYEEEERQRGNFPDRFSGHQFPNYSSELNVNALLLGDSALYLCASSLSGHGPYEQYFGPGTRLTVT.

In its sample, this clone was seen many times. The CDR3 end falls 3 residues outside the read, so it is completed with the germline J gene. The rearrangement joins TRBV30 to TRBJ2-1, with D possibly matching TRBD1 (6 bases). The CDR3 extends over 14 amino acids. The germline CDR1 and CDR2 sequences are GTSNPN and SVGIG (reference sequence). Trimming pared 5 bases from V and 4 bases from J, leaving 15 bases between. CDR3 DNA, as far as it was read: TGTGCCTGGTCCCCGGGACACACGTACAATGAG. This encodes CAWSPGHTYNE. The full-length CDR3 reads as CAWSPGHTYNEQFF.

This clone was observed at least ten times. The read falls 3 residues short of the CDR3 end, and the missing part is taken from the germline J gene. The chain carries TRBV12-3 or TRBV12-4 and TRBJ1-5; 7 nucleotides line up with TRBD1. V lost 6 bases to trimming and J lost 4 bases; unmatched junction nucleotides: 9. This CDR3 contains 15 residues. The sequenced CDR3 bases are TGTGCCAGCAGAGCCCCCGGGACAGAAAATCAGCCC. As protein: CASRAPGTENQP. The entire CDR3 protein reads CASRAPGTENQPQHF.

The table lists this clone with many counts. The CDR3 here is CASSEVGTAGSNQPQHF. The sequenced CDR3 bases are TGTGCCAGCAGTGAAGTCGGGACAGCCGGGAGCAATCAGCCC. The chain is built from TRBV6-1 and TRBJ1-5; 7 nucleotides agree with TRBD1. Read sequence stops 3 residues before the CDR3 end, and the germline J gene provides the missing end. The length of the CDR3 is 17 residues. Germline values: CDR1 MNHNS, CDR2 SASEGT. After removal of 1 base from V and 1 base from J, the junction contained 7 bases not matched to a gene.

The table lists this clone with many counts. The missing CDR3 end, 3 residues past where the read stops, is filled in from the germline J gene. This rearrangement joins TRBV7-9 to TRBJ2-5; possibly TRBD2 for D (6 bases). This CDR3 contains 12 residues. The V end lost 4 bases, the J end lost 7 bases, and 10 bases lay between the germline ends. Germline V lookup: CDR1 SEHNR, CDR2 FQNEAQ (reference sequence). The CDR3 reads CASSSGLLTQYF. The sequenced part of the CDR3 DNA is TGTGCCAGCAGCTCGGGACTTCTGACC.

This clone was picked up a small number of times. The read terminates 3 residues ahead of where the CDR3 ends, so the germline J gene completes it. The gene calls are TRBV20-1 and TRBJ2-5, with a weak D call TRBD2 (5 bases). CDR3 length: 10 amino acids. Germline CDR1 DFQATT, CDR2 SNEGSKA (reference sequence). Trimming left V 6 bases short and J 5 bases short, with 7 bases between. The CDR3 protein is CSAGVETQYF. Partial CDR3 DNA: TGCAGTGCCGGGGTGGAGACC.